The entry that follows covers one TCR beta chain sequence. The antigen is unknown. V was pared by 10 bases and J by 6 bases, with 15 bases between. Germline CDR1 reads MNHEY; CDR2 reads SVGAGI. This CDR3 has 12 residues. The source of the sample is a study of T-cell reconstitution after alpha-beta-depleted transplantation in children. Findings and caveats of the study: Some patients showed high day-60 TCRbeta diversity, which derived from surviving recipient T cells and thymic progenitors. Several hundred expanded graft clones reportedly supplied alpha-beta T cells about two months after transplant.

TCRbeta library preparation incorporated unique molecular identifiers. MiXCR, run by TCRdb on the PCR reads, gives a single entry per CDR3 protein. The data hold 90,000 to 120,000 distinct CDR3 sequences, with 5.5% to 6.5% observed a single time. Sequences were derived from PBMCs, mostly from graft donor cells, sampled 360 days after TCRalphabeta/CD19-depleted stem cell transplant. The V gene is TRBV6-5, the J gene TRBJ1-1; D perhaps matches TRBD1 (5 bases). The receptor was derived from a male patient under 10 years old who had a stem cell transplant for acute lymphoblastic leukemia, so the T cells may come from the graft donor. CDR3 DNA: TGTGCCACCCGGAGGGGATCCTCTGAAGCTTTCTTT. This codes for CATRRGSSEAFF.